A selection of T cell receptor beta chains follows, all from one sample in a study of blood T cell repertoires in COVID-19. Method: immunoSEQ multiplex PCR; TCRdb's copy keeps in-frame clones and lacks some. Of 53,000 or so clones in the sample, approximately 90% were seen once. The sample consisted of peripheral blood. The receptor set was obtained from a man older than 75 with acute or convalescent COVID-19. Each CDR3 is given with its conserved first and last residue. A D gene is named only where the DNA matches it firmly. Rows may omit the clone size; those that give it use once, few, many or a size class.

v_call: TRBV30; d_call: TRBD1; clone_size: -; cdr3_length: 12; j_call: TRBJ2-7; cdr3_aa: CASGTGFYEQYF; cdr3_nt: TGTGCGTCCGGGACAGGTTTCTACGAGCAGTACTTC
v_call: TRBV11-3; d_call: -; clone_size: -; cdr3_length: 14; j_call: TRBJ1-2; cdr3_aa: CASSLCARDYGYTF; cdr3_nt: TGTGCCAGCAGCTTATGTGCCAGGGACTATGGCTACACCTTC
v_call: TRBV12-3/TRBV12-4; d_call: -; clone_size: -; cdr3_length: 13; j_call: TRBJ2-5; cdr3_aa: CASSRQTQETQYF; cdr3_nt: TGTGCCAGCAGTAGACAGACCCAAGAGACCCAGTACTTC
v_call: TRBV13; d_call: -; clone_size: -; cdr3_length: 15; j_call: TRBJ2-7; cdr3_aa: CASSLDRAPDYEQYF; cdr3_nt: TGTGCCAGCAGCTTAGACAGGGCCCCTGACTACGAGCAGTACTTC
v_call: TRBV12-3/TRBV12-4; d_call: -; clone_size: -; cdr3_length: 13; j_call: TRBJ2-7; cdr3_aa: CASSQGRSYEQYF; cdr3_nt: TGTGCCAGCAGTCAGGGGCGCTCCTACGAGCAGTACTTC
v_call: TRBV28; d_call: TRBD1; clone_size: -; cdr3_length: 12; j_call: TRBJ1-2; cdr3_aa: CASSLGQGGYTF; cdr3_nt: TGTGCCAGCAGTTTAGGACAGGGTGGCTACACCTTC
v_call: TRBV14; d_call: TRBD2; clone_size: -; cdr3_length: 15; j_call: TRBJ2-1; cdr3_aa: CASSRRLAGVNEQFF; cdr3_nt: TGTGCCAGCAGCCGCCGACTAGCGGGGGTTAATGAGCAGTTCTTC
v_call: TRBV2; d_call: TRBD1; clone_size: once; cdr3_length: 16; j_call: TRBJ1-4; cdr3_aa: CASTRGQGTTNEKLFF; cdr3_nt: TGTGCCAGCACCAGGGGACAGGGTACAACTAATGAAAAACTGTTTTTT
v_call: TRBV25-1; d_call: -; clone_size: -; cdr3_length: 12; j_call: TRBJ1-2; cdr3_aa: CASTGDVYGYTF; cdr3_nt: TGTGCCAGCACAGGGGATGTCTATGGCTACACCTTC
v_call: TRBV11-2; d_call: TRBD1; clone_size: -; cdr3_length: 16; j_call: TRBJ2-7; cdr3_aa: CASSLDTGGAREEQYF; cdr3_nt: TGTGCCAGCAGCTTAGACACAGGGGGCGCGAGAGAAGAGCAGTACTTC
v_call: TRBV19; d_call: TRBD2; clone_size: -; cdr3_length: 15; j_call: TRBJ2-5; cdr3_aa: CASSMGGGAVETQYF; cdr3_nt: TGTGCCAGTAGTATGGGCGGGGGGGCCGTGGAGACCCAGTACTTC
v_call: TRBV11-2; d_call: TRBD1; clone_size: -; cdr3_length: 14; j_call: TRBJ2-7; cdr3_aa: CASSLIRQGSEQYF; cdr3_nt: TGTGCCAGCAGCCTTATTCGACAGGGGTCCGAGCAGTACTTC
v_call: TRBV19; d_call: -; clone_size: few; cdr3_length: 15; j_call: TRBJ2-6; cdr3_aa: CASLRGTSGANVLTF; cdr3_nt: TGTGCCAGCCTCCGGGGGACCTCTGGGGCCAACGTCCTGACTTTC
v_call: TRBV5-1; d_call: TRBD1; clone_size: -; cdr3_length: 15; j_call: TRBJ2-1; cdr3_aa: CASSLQGEMGNEQFF; cdr3_nt: TGCGCCAGCAGCTTACAGGGGGAAATGGGCAATGAGCAGTTCTTC
v_call: TRBV19; d_call: -; clone_size: -; cdr3_length: 15; j_call: TRBJ1-1; cdr3_aa: CASSSLRAQNTEAFF; cdr3_nt: TGTGCCAGTAGTTCCCTCAGGGCCCAGAACACTGAAGCTTTCTTT
v_call: TRBV5-4; d_call: -; clone_size: -; cdr3_length: 13; j_call: TRBJ1-2; cdr3_aa: CASSLGQVYGYTF; cdr3_nt: TGTGCCAGCAGCTTGGGACAGGTTTATGGCTACACCTTC
v_call: TRBV5-1; d_call: -; clone_size: -; cdr3_length: 13; j_call: TRBJ2-7; cdr3_aa: CASSLGGTYEQYF; cdr3_nt: TGCGCCAGCAGCTTGGGGGGCACCTACGAGCAGTACTTC
v_call: TRBV6-2/TRBV6-3; d_call: TRBD2; clone_size: -; cdr3_length: 13; j_call: TRBJ2-1; cdr3_aa: CASTPWGGNEQFF; cdr3_nt: TGTGCCAGCACCCCCTGGGGGGGTAATGAGCAGTTCTTC
v_call: TRBV5-1; d_call: -; clone_size: once; cdr3_length: 14; j_call: TRBJ1-1; cdr3_aa: CASSLYGGPTEAFF; cdr3_nt: TGCGCCAGCAGCTTGTACGGGGGGCCCACTGAAGCTTTCTTT
v_call: TRBV4-3; d_call: TRBD1; clone_size: -; cdr3_length: 16; j_call: TRBJ1-6; cdr3_aa: CASSHSGTGDNSPLHF; cdr3_nt: TGCGCCAGCAGCCATTCCGGGACAGGGGATAATTCACCCCTCCACTTT
v_call: TRBV29-1; d_call: TRBD1; clone_size: -; cdr3_length: 18; j_call: TRBJ1-1; cdr3_aa: CSAVGGDRVSPWNTEAFF; cdr3_nt: TGCAGCGCCGTGGGGGGGGACAGGGTGAGTCCATGGAACACTGAAGCTTTCTTT
v_call: TRBV9; d_call: -; clone_size: -; cdr3_length: 15; j_call: TRBJ2-1; cdr3_aa: CASSVDNIRGFEQFF; cdr3_nt: TGTGCCAGCAGCGTAGACAATATAAGGGGGTTTGAGCAGTTCTTC
v_call: TRBV5-1; d_call: TRBD1; clone_size: once; cdr3_length: 13; j_call: TRBJ2-2; cdr3_aa: CASSQQGRGELFF; cdr3_nt: TGCGCCAGCAGCCAACAGGGGCGGGGGGAGCTGTTTTTT
v_call: TRBV3-1/TRBV3-2; d_call: TRBD2; clone_size: -; cdr3_length: 15; j_call: TRBJ2-5; cdr3_aa: CASSQVGGARETQYF; cdr3_nt: TGTGCCAGCAGCCAAGTCGGGGGGGCCCGGGAGACCCAGTACTTC
v_call: TRBV18; d_call: TRBD1; clone_size: -; cdr3_length: 14; j_call: TRBJ2-3; cdr3_aa: CASSNRGFADTQYF; cdr3_nt: TGTGCCAGCTCAAACAGGGGGTTTGCAGATACGCAGTATTTT
v_call: TRBV6-2/TRBV6-3; d_call: -; clone_size: few; cdr3_length: 12; j_call: TRBJ2-7; cdr3_aa: CASSQALREQYF; cdr3_nt: TGTGCCAGCAGCCAAGCGTTGAGGGAGCAGTACTTC
v_call: TRBV29-1; d_call: -; clone_size: -; cdr3_length: 16; j_call: TRBJ1-2; cdr3_aa: CSVEGTGAGLDYGYTF; cdr3_nt: TGCAGCGTTGAGGGAACGGGCGCGGGCTTGGACTATGGCTACACCTTC
v_call: TRBV3-1/TRBV3-2; d_call: -; clone_size: -; cdr3_length: 12; j_call: TRBJ2-1; cdr3_aa: CASSQGRGEQFF; cdr3_nt: TGTGCCAGCAGCCAAGGACGGGGTGAGCAGTTCTTC